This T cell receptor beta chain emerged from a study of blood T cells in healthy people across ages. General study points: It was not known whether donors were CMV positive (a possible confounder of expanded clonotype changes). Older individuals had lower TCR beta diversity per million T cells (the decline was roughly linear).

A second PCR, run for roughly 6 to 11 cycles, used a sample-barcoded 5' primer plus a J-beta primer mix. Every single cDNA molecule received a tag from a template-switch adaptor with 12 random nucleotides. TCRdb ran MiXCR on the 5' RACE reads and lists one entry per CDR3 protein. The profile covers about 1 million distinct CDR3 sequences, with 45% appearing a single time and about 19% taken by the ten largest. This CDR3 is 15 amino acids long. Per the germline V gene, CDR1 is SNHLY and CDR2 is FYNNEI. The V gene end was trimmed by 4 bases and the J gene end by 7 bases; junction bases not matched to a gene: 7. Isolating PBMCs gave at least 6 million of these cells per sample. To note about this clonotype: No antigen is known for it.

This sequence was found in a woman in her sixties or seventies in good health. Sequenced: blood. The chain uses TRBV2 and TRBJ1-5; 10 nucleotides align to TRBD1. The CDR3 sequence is CASSAGTGEKQPQHF. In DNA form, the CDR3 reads TGTGCCAGCAGTGCCGGGACAGGGGAGAAACAGCCCCAGCATTTT.